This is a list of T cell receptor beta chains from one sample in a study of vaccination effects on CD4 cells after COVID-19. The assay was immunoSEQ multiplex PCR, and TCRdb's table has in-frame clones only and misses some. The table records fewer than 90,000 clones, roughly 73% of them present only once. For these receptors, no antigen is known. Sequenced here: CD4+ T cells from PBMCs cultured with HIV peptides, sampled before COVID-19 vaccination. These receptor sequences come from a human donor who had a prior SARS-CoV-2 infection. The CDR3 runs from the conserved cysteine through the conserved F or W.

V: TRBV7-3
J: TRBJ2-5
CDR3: CASSLLAGGHETQYF

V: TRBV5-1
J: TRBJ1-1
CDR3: CASGQGANTEAFF

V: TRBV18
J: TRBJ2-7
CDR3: CASSPPSRVGYEQYF

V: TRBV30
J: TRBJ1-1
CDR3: CAWTILRGRRAEAFF

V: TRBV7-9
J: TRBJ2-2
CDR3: CASSQTPGLSNTGELFF

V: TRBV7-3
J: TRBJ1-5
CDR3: CASSTSEYRSGQPQHF

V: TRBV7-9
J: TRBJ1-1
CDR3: CASTRTDFEAFF

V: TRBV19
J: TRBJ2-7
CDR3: CASSIGAGGPEYF

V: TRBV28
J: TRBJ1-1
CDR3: CASSGGQASTEAFF

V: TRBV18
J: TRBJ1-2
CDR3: CASSPIGQGYGYTF

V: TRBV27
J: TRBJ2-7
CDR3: CASSLLQGDEQYF

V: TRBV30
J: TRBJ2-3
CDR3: CAWRSTGTDTQYF

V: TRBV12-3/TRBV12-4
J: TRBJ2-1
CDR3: CASRAIQSNEQFF

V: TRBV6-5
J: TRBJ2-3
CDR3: CAIKFWGVTDTQYF

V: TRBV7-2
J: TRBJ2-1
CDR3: CASSLPGLAGGDEQFF

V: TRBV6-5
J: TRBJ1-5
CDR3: CASRLRTGGHQPQHF

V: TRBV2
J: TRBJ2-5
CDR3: CASKASGFSESAQYF

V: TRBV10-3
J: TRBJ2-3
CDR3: CAISAGIRGGTDTQYF

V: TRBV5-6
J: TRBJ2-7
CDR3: CASSPVQGNFYEQYF